This TCR beta chain is from a study of shared clonotypes between healthy human individuals. In the study overall: Sampling drew on donors who were a couple of women and three men aged 18 to 49.

With respect to this clone: Its antigen is unidentified.

Trimming removed 2 bases from V and 4 bases from J, with 11 bases in between. Germline V CDR1 and CDR2: LNHDA, SQIVND (reference sequence). The CDR3 runs 14 residues. Whole-study findings and limits: Naive subsets generally had larger estimated richness than memory subsets. There were few donors, and this limited the genetic and exposure-history diversity represented. Sharing across four donors was seen in 4% to 6.5% of naive CD4 clonotypes.

Using immunoSEQ multiplex PCR, the repertoire was profiled, and TCRdb retains in-frame clones only, with some absent. Of a few million clones listed, approximately 94% were seen once; the top ten hold over 0.12%. This TCR was sampled from a man between 18 and 35 years old in good health. Sequencing was done on a sample of naive CD4+ T cells sorted from blood. Subset of the sample: CD45RA+ positively selected. The rearrangement links TRBV19 to TRBJ1-1, with D possibly TRBD1 on 6 matching bases. DNA for the CDR3: TGTGCCAGTAGTATAAATGCAGGGGTCACTGAAGCTTTCTTT. This translates into CASSINAGVTEAFF.